Listed here is a single TCR beta chain. Under the authors' procedure: Reference gene primer amplification yielded estimated nucleated cell counts. Sequenced by immunoSEQ multiplex PCR; TCRdb stores in-frame clones only, minus some. V and J calls and clone size follow that table, whereas D and trimming were derived from the DNA. The sample yields tens of thousands of clones, approximately 82% seen once. The data belong to a study of blood T cell repertoires in COVID-19. The overall study: Acute and convalescent COVID-19 samples came from the United States, Italy and Spain.

The sequence derives from a human donor in a cohort sampled during active COVID-19. The specimen was peripheral blood.

The DNA for the CDR3 is TGTGCCAGCGCCTCGAGCTCTGGGGCCAACGTCCTGACTTTC. Its protein product is CASASSSGANVLTF. This chain links TRBV6-6 with TRBJ2-6; D is undetermined. Germline V gene sequence: CDR1 MNHNY, CDR2 SVGAGI (reference sequence). Trimming left V 8 bases short and J 0 bases short, with 8 bases between. The CDR3 consists of 14 residues.